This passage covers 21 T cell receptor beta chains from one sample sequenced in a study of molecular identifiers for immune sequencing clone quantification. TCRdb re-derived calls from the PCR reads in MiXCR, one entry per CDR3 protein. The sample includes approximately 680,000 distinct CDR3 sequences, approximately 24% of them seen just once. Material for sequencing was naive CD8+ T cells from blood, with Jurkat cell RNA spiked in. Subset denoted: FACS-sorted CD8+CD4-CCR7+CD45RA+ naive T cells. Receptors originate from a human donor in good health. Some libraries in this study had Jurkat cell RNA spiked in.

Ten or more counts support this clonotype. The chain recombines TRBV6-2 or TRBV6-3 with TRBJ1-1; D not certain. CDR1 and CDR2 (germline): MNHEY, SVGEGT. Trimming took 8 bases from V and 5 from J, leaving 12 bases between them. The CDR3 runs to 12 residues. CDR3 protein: CASSKWGTEAFF. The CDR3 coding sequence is TGTGCCAGCTCAAAGTGGGGAACTGAAGCTTTCTTT.

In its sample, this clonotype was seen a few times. The DNA of the CDR3 is TGTGCCAGCAGCCCTGACAGGGTCCCCGGGGAGCTGTTTTTT. Protein product: CASSPDRVPGELFF. This sequence joins TRBV9 and TRBJ2-2; 7 positions agree with TRBD1. Germline V gene data show CDR1 as SGDLS and CDR2 as YYNGEE. The trim removed 4 bases at V and 6 bases at J, leaving 6 bases unmatched. The CDR3 loop spans 14 amino acids.

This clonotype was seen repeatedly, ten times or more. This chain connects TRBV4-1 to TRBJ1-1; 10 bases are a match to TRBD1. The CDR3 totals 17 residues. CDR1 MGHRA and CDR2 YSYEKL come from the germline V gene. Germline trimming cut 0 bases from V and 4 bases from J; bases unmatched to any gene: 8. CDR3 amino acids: CASSQEWVRQGATEAFF. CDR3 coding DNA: TGCGCCAGCAGCCAAGAATGGGTGAGACAGGGGGCCACTGAAGCTTTCTTT.

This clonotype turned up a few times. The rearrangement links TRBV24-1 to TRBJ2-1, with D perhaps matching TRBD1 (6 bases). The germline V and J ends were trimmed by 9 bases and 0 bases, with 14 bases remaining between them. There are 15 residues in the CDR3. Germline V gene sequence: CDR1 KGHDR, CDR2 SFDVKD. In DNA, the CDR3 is TGTGCCACCGCCGACAGGCTAAGCTCCTACAATGAGCAGTTCTTC. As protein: CATADRLSSYNEQFF.

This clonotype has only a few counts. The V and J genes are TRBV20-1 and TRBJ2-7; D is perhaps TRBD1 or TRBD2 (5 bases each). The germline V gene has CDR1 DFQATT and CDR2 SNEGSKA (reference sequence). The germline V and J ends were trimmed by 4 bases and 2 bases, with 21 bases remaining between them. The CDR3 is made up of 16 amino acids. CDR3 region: CSANLDQLGDPYEQYF. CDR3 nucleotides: TGCAGTGCTAATTTAGATCAACTAGGGGACCCCTACGAGCAGTACTTC.

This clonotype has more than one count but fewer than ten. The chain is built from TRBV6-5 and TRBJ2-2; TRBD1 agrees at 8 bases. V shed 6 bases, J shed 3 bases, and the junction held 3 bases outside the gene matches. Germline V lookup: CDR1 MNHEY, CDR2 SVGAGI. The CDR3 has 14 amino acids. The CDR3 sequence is CASSGQGDTGELFF. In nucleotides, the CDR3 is TGTGCCAGCAGCGGACAGGGTGACACCGGGGAGCTGTTTTTT.

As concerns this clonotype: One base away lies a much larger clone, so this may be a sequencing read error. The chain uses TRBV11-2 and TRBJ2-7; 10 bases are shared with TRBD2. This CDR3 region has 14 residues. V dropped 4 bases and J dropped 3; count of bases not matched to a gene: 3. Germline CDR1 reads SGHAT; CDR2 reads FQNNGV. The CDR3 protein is CASSSGLAIYEQYF. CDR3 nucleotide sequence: TGTGCCAGCAGCTCGGGACTAGCGATCTACGAGCAGTACTTC.

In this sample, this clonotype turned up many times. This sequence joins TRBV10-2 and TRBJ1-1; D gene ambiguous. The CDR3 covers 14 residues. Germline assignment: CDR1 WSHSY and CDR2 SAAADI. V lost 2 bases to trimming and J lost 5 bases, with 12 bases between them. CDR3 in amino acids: CASSEGPRGTEAFF. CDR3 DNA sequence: TGCGCCAGCAGTGAGGGCCCCCGTGGGACTGAAGCTTTCTTT.

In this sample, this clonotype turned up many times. This CDR3 reads CASSLVLASEQYF. The DNA of the CDR3 is TGTGCCAGCAGCTTAGTACTAGCGAGCGAGCAGTACTTC. This sequence joins TRBV11-2 and TRBJ2-7; 7 bases are shared with TRBD2. The CDR3 is 13 residues long. Germline V gives CDR1 SGHAT, CDR2 FQNNGV. Germline trimming cut 1 base from V and 6 bases from J; bases unmatched to any gene: 3.

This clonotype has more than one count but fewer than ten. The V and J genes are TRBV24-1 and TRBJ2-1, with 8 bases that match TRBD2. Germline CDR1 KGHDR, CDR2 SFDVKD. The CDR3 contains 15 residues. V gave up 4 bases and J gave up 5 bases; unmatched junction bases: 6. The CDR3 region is CATSDGGGWNNEQFF. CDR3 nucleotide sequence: TGTGCCACCAGTGACGGGGGGGGCTGGAACAATGAGCAGTTCTTC.

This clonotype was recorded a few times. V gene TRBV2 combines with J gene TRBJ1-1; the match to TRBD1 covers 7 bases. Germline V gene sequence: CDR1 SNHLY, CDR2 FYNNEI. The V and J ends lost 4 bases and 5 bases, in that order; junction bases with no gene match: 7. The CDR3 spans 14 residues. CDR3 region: CASSVNRGPTEAFF. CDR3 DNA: TGTGCCAGCAGTGTAAACAGGGGACCGACTGAAGCTTTCTTT.

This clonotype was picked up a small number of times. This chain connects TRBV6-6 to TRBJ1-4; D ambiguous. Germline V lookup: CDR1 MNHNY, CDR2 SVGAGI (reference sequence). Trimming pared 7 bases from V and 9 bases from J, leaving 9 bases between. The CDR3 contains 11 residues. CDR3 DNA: TGTGCCAGCACCACTGGGAAAAAACTGTTTTTT. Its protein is CASTTGKKLFF.

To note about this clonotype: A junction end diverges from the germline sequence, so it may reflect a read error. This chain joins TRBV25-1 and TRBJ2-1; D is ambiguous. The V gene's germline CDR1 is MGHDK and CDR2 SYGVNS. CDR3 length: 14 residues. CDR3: CASGELRAYNEQFF. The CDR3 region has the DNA TGTGCCAGCGGTGAGCTTAGAGCCTACAATGAGCAGTTCTTC.

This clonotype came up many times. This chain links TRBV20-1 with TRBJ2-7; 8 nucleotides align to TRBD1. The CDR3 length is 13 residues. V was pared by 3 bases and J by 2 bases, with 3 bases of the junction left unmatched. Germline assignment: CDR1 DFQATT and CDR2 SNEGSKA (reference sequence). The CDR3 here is CSARTGETYEQYF. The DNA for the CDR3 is TGCAGTGCTAGGACAGGGGAAACCTACGAGCAGTACTTC.

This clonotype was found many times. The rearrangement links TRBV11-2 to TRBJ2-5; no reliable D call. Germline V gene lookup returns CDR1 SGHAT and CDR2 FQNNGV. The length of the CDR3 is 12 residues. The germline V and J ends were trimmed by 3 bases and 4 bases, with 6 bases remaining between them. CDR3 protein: CASSLSRETQYF. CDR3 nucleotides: TGTGCCAGCAGCTTGTCCCGAGAGACCCAGTACTTC. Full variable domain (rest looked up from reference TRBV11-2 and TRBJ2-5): EAGVAQSPRYKIIEKRQSVAFWCNPISGHATLYWYQQILGQGPKLLIQFQNNGVVDDSQLPKDRFSAERLKGVDSTLKIQPAKLEDSAVYLCASSLSRETQYFGPGTRLLVL.

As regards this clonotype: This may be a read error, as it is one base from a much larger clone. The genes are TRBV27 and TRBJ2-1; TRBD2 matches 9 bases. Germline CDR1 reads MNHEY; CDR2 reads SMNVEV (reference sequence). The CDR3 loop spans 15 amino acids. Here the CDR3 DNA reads TGTGCCAGCTGTTTCGAAGCGGGGGGCTACAATGAGCAGTTCTTC. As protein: CASCFEAGGYNEQFF.

DNA of the CDR3: TGTGCCAGCAGCGGGGGGTCTGGGAGTCAGCCCCAGCATTTT. Protein sequence: CASSGGSGSQPQHF. The chain carries TRBV7-9 and TRBJ1-5, with D possibly being TRBD1 (5 bases). The CDR3 consists of 14 residues. V lost 5 bases, J lost 6 bases, and 14 bases lay in between. Germline lookup yields CDR1 SEHNR and CDR2 FQNEAQ (reference sequence).

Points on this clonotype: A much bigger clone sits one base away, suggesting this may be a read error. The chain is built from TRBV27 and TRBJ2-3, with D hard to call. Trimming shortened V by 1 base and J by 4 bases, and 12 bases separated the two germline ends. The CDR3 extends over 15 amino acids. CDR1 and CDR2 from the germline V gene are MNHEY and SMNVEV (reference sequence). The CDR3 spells CASSLLDGAADTQYF. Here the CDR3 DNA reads TGTGCCAGCAGTTTATTAGATGGCGCCGCAGATACGCAGTATTTT.

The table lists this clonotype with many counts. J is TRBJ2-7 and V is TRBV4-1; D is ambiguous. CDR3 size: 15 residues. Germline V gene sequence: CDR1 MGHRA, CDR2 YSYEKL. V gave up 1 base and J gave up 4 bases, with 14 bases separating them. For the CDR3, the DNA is TGCGCCAGCAGCCAAGTACCCGCCCAGCTTTACGAGCAGTACTTC. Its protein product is CASSQVPAQLYEQYF.

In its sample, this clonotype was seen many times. The CDR3: CASAPVSYTDTQYF. The CDR3 nucleotides read TGCGCCAGCGCCCCCGTGTCTTACACAGATACGCAGTATTTT. The V gene is TRBV5-1, the J gene TRBJ2-3; D is unresolved. Trimming left V 7 bases short and J 2 bases short, with 14 bases between. Looked up from germline, CDR1 is SGHRS and CDR2 is YFSETQ. The CDR3 is made up of 14 amino acids.

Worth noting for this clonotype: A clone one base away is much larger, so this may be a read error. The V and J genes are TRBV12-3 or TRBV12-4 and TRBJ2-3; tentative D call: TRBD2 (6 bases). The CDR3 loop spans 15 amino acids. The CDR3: CASSYRGSSTATQYF. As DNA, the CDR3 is TGTGCCAGCAGTTATCGGGGGTCTAGCACAGCTACGCAGTATTTT.